The clone carrying this T cell receptor (beta chain) was counted many times. This entry belongs to a study of response to subunit inactivated influenza vaccine. TCRdb re-derived calls from the RT-PCR reads in MiXCR, one entry per CDR3 protein. The table lists just under 550,000 distinct CDR3 sequences, roughly 25% of them singletons. CDR3 length equals 14 residues. V shed 2 bases and J shed 2 bases, with 8 bases lying between them. Looked up from germline, CDR1 is MNHEY and CDR2 is SVGAGI. This sample also belongs to another study, concerning T cells expressing NK-cell markers. In that study: Libraries used 5'RACE template switching adding universal primer site and UMIs. Source material for TCR beta repertoires consisted of sorted CD3+CD56+NKG2C+, CD3+CD56+NKG2C- and CD3+CD56-NKG2C+ T cells. Dominant NKG2C+ clonotype frequencies of roughly 1.0-8% of CD8+ T cells were measured in over 5 donors. Expanded NKG2C+ T cell clones had unclear HCMV specificity.

The chain uses TRBV6-5 and TRBJ2-3; a possible D gene is TRBD1 (6 bases). The sample here was CD4+ T cells sorted from PBMCs, taken approximately 13 days after vaccination. The clonotype originates from a middle-aged man who received an inactivated influenza vaccine. The CDR3 spells CASSYGGSTDTQYF. For the CDR3, the DNA is TGTGCCAGCAGTTACGGGGGCTCCACAGATACGCAGTATTTT.